Given below is one TCR beta chain in context. The study recruited people aged roughly 18 to 95 years across roughly 25 US areas. Participant-given clinical history determined each cohort assignment. In the 2 weeks before study entry, exposed participants met a COVID-19 case, which was PCR-confirmed or clinician-diagnosed. This sample is part of a study of blood T cell repertoires in COVID-19. Study as a whole: PBMCs, B-cell-depleted T cells, or T cells were the source of the cDNA or gDNA that made up the material.

Assay: immunoSEQ multiplex PCR; the TCRdb copy retains only in-frame clones and omits some. The table shows 200,000 to 250,000 clones, with approximately 83% occurring only once. CDR3 length: 17 amino acids. V was cut by 8 bases and J by 6 bases, with 27 bases left in between. Per germline, CDR1 MRHNA and CDR2 SNTAGT. The origin of this receptor is a woman between 35 and 50 years old who had been exposed to COVID-19. The specimen was PBMCs or T cells enriched from blood (not recorded which). The gene calls are TRBV6-4 and TRBJ2-3; D possibly corresponds to TRBD1 (6 bases). The DNA for the CDR3 is TGTGCCAGCCCAGCACCAGGTGGGGGCCGATTGGAGGATACGCAGTATTTT. Amino acid sequence: CASPAPGGGRLEDTQYF.